The source of this T cell receptor beta chain is a study of blood T cell repertoires in COVID-19. At the level of the study: Italy, Spain and the United States were the sources of the convalescent and acute COVID-19 samples. T cells, B-cell-depleted T cells, or PBMCs provided the cDNA or gDNA that served as material.

Trimming shortened V by 2 bases and J by 0 bases, and 8 bases separated the two germline ends. The CDR3 length is 15 residues. The germline V gene has CDR1 MDHEN and CDR2 SYDVKM. Original data processing: Reference gene primers were amplified, and this amplification served to estimate nucleated cell counts. Profiled with immunoSEQ multiplex PCR; TCRdb holds only in-frame clones, not every one. The V and J calls and the clone size are those of that table, but D and trimming were determined from the DNA. The table has about 44,000 clones, around 80% seen once; the top ten hold around 44%. V gene TRBV28 combines with J gene TRBJ1-3; D unresolved. The receptor was derived from a human donor in a cohort sampled during active COVID-19. Sequenced sample: peripheral blood. CDR3 residues: CASSLGTFSGNTIYF. The CDR3 DNA follows: TGTGCCAGCAGTTTAGGCACCTTCTCTGGAAACACCATATATTTT.